The clone carrying this T cell receptor (beta chain) was detected only once. V lost 8 bases and J lost 3; bases outside the gene matches: 6. Germline-derived CDR1 and CDR2 are MDHEN and SYDVKM. The CDR3 consists of 14 residues. Measured with immunoSEQ multiplex PCR; TCRdb has only the in-frame clones, and not every one. The repertoire holds about 89,000 clones, with approximately 86% as singletons. The data were obtained in a study of blood T cell repertoires in COVID-19. Study as a whole: Sites in the United States, Italy and Spain provided acute and convalescent COVID-19 samples.

This TCR was sampled from an elderly man with active or convalescent COVID-19. Specimen: peripheral blood. This chain joins TRBV28 and TRBJ2-2; 7 bases fit TRBD2. DNA of the CDR3: TGTGCCAGCGGGACCAGCGGGGACACCGGGGAGCTGTTTTTT. This sequence encodes CASGTSGDTGELFF.